These 15 T cell receptor beta chains were all obtained from the same sample, sequenced in a study of CD4 T cells in relation to SARS-CoV-2 and coronaviruses. Unexposed donor CD4+ T cells date from about 2011-2018, before the COVID-19 pandemic. CD4+ T cells were isolated from the cells after 10 days of culture. TCRdb keeps only in-frame clones here, not all; method: immunoSEQ multiplex PCR. Seen here are about 17,000 clones, around 80% observed once, and the top ten hold around 29%. Which antigens these TCRs recognize remains unknown. Sequenced: CD4+ T cells from PBMCs, cultured in vitro. The receptors were gathered from a human donor in good health.

The rearrangement uses TRBV10-2 and TRBJ2-2; D remains unclear. The length of the CDR3 is 13 residues. The germline V and J ends were trimmed by 6 bases and 7 bases, with 12 bases remaining between them. CDR1 is WSHSY, CDR2 SAAADI, per germline. Written as DNA, the CDR3 is TGCGCCAGCAGAGAAACAACGGGCGGGGAGCTGTTTTTT. Translated: CASRETTGGELFF.

This sequence joins TRBV25-1 and TRBJ2-5; D not certain. CDR3 size: 16 residues. CDR1 is MGHDK, CDR2 SYGVNS, per germline. V lost 1 base and J lost 4, with 16 bases in between. The CDR3 DNA sequence: TGTGCCAGCAGTGAATCCCTTAGTTTGGGTAGAGAGACCCAGTACTTC. Its translation is CASSESLSLGRETQYF.

This clone was detected once. This rearrangement joins TRBV19 to TRBJ2-5; no definite D call. This CDR3 contains 13 residues. The V gene lost 4 bases and the J gene lost 5 bases, with 11 bases spanning the gap. Looked up from germline, CDR1 is LNHDA and CDR2 is SQIVND (reference sequence). The CDR3 protein is CASSNGFLETQYF. The CDR3 coding sequence is TGTGCCAGTAGTAATGGGTTTTTGGAGACCCAGTACTTC.

About this clone itself: Other DNA sequences within the sample encode an identical CDR3. The CDR3 nucleotides are TGCGCCAGCAGCCCCCCAGGACGCTACGAGCAGTACTTC. Translation: CASSPPGRYEQYF. The chain joins TRBV4-1 to TRBJ2-7; no clear D. This CDR3 spans 13 amino acids. CDR1 is MGHRA, CDR2 YSYEKL, per germline. Trimming pared 4 bases from V and 3 bases from J, leaving 10 bases between.

The gene calls are TRBV10-3 and TRBJ2-7; 10 bases are a match to TRBD1. Germline assignment: CDR1 ENHRY and CDR2 SYGVKD. Trimming removed 10 bases from V and 3 bases from J; junction bases left unmatched: 9. The CDR3 extends over 14 amino acids. The CDR3: CATHRDRGDYEQYF. CDR3 coding DNA: TGTGCCACTCACCGGGACAGGGGCGACTACGAGCAGTACTTC.

The V call is TRBV13, the J call TRBJ2-4; no reliable D call. V was pared by 6 bases and J by 0 bases, with 12 bases between. This CDR3 comprises 15 residues. Looked up from germline, CDR1 is PRHDT and CDR2 is FYEKMQ (reference sequence). In DNA, the CDR3 is TGTGCCAGCAGACCCATCCTCGCAGCCAAAAACATTCAGTACTTC. Its translation is CASRPILAAKNIQYF.

The rearrangement uses TRBV9 and TRBJ2-2; 11 bases map to TRBD2. The CDR3 totals 16 residues. Germline V gives CDR1 SGDLS, CDR2 YYNGEE. Trimming cost V 4 bases and J 1 base; bases outside gene matches: 3. The CDR3 is CASSRGTSGNTGELFF. The DNA of the CDR3 is TGTGCCAGCAGCAGAGGGACTAGCGGGAACACCGGGGAGCTGTTTTTT.

The sample holds a few counts of this clone. This chain connects TRBV6-5 to TRBJ2-3; D gene unclear. V gave up 9 bases and J gave up 2 bases, with 12 bases separating them. The CDR3 runs 13 residues. Germline V gene lookup returns CDR1 MNHEY and CDR2 SVGAGI. The CDR3 here is CASHLRPTDTQYF. DNA for the CDR3: TGTGCCAGTCACCTCCGACCCACAGATACGCAGTATTTT.

This clone was found once. The chain carries TRBV18 and TRBJ2-7, with TRBD2 matching 7 bases. The CDR3 runs to 16 residues. CDR1 and CDR2 from the germline V gene are KGHSH and LQKENI. V gave up 0 bases and J gave up 0 bases; unmatched junction bases: 5. CDR3 DNA: TGTGCCAGCTCACCACCGGGTCTAGCGGACTCCTACGAGCAGTACTTC. Protein: CASSPPGLADSYEQYF.

The chain is built from TRBV6-2 or TRBV6-3 and TRBJ1-2; the D is unclear. Germline loops: CDR1 MNHEY, CDR2 SVGEGT. V lost 0 bases to trimming and J lost 8 bases, with 16 bases between them. The CDR3 sequence is 15 residues long. The DNA of the CDR3 is TGTGCCAGCAGTTACTCGAGTAATCTGCTGGGGGGCTACACCTTC. Its translation is CASSYSSNLLGGYTF.

The CDR3, as DNA: TGTGCCAGCAGCGGAGAATATCGACAGGGAGTCATGAACACTGAAGCTTTCTTT. Translating it yields CASSGEYRQGVMNTEAFF. V gene TRBV9 combines with J gene TRBJ1-1, with 7 bases fitting TRBD1. With V trimmed by 3 bases and J by 0 bases, 14 bases remained unmatched. The CDR3 contains 18 residues. Germline V CDR1 and CDR2: SGDLS, YYNGEE.

This clone was seen only once. CDR3 in amino acids: CSASRQTPIDTQYF. CDR3 nucleotides: TGCAGTGCTAGTAGGCAGACCCCTATAGATACGCAGTATTTT. The rearrangement links TRBV20-1 to TRBJ2-3; D unresolved. CDR3 length: 14 residues. V was trimmed by 3 bases and J by 5 bases, leaving 15 bases between them. In germline, CDR1 is DFQATT, CDR2 SNEGSKA (reference sequence).

The chain is built from TRBV4-1 and TRBJ1-1; D is uncertain. This CDR3 is built from 16 residues. Germline-derived CDR1 and CDR2 are MGHRA and YSYEKL. The V gene lost 3 bases and the J gene lost 1 base, with 15 bases spanning the gap. The chain's CDR3 is CASSQEWAQSNTEAFF. As DNA, the CDR3 is TGCGCCAGCAGCCAGGAATGGGCCCAATCGAACACTGAAGCTTTCTTT.

V gene TRBV10-2 combines with J gene TRBJ2-1; D is possibly TRBD2 (5 bases). V lost 4 bases to trimming and J lost 4 bases, with 11 bases between them. Germline V lookup: CDR1 WSHSY, CDR2 SAAADI. The CDR3 contains 14 residues. The CDR3 DNA sequence: TGCGCCAGCAGTGCGGACTTGCCTTACAATGAGCAGTTCTTC. Amino acid sequence: CASSADLPYNEQFF.

This clone was detected a few times. The rearrangement links TRBV7-6 to TRBJ2-7; TRBD1 matches at 10 bases. The CDR3 sequence is 15 residues long. Germline loops: CDR1 SGHVS, CDR2 FNYEAQ. V lost 5 bases to trimming and J lost 1 base; unmatched junction nucleotides: 5. CDR3 bases: TGTGCCAGCAGCCTCGACAGGGGGCGTTCCTACGAGCAGTACTTC. Translation: CASSLDRGRSYEQYF.